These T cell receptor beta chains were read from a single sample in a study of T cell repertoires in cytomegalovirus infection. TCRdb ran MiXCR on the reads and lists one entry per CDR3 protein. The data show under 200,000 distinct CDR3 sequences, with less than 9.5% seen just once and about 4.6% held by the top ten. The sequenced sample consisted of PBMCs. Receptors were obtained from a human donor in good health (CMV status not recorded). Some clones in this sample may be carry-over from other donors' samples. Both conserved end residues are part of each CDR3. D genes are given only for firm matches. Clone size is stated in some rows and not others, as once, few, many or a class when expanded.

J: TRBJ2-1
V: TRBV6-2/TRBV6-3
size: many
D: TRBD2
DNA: TGTGCCAGCAGGACACTAGCGGGGACCTCCCCCTCCGGTAATGAGCAGTTCTTC
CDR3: CASRTLAGTSPSGNEQFF

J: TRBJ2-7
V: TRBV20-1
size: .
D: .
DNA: TGCAGCCATATCCAGGGCGAGCAGTACTTC
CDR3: CSHIQGEQYF

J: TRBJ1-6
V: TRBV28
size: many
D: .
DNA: TGTGCCAGCAGTTTAAATCGGGGTGCTGGTTCACCCCTCCACTTT
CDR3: CASSLNRGAGSPLHF

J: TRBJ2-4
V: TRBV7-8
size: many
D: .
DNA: TGTGCCAGCAGCTTACCGGACTCAAACATTCAGTACTTC
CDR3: CASSLPDSNIQYF

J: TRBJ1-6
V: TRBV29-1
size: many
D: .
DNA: TGCAGCGTTAAATCTGAGATAATTGGGTCACCCCTCCACTTT
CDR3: CSVKSEIIGSPLHF

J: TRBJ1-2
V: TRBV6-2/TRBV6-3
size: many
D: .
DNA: TGTGCCAGCAGGGACCGCCAGGGGCCCAGCGGGCTTTATGGCTACACCTTC
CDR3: CASRDRQGPSGLYGYTF

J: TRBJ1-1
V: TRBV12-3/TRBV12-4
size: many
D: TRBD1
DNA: TGTGCCAGCAGCCGGGACAGGGGGCTGGCAGCTTTCTTT
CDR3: CASSRDRGLAAFF

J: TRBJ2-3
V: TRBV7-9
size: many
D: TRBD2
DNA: TGTGCCAGCAGCTCTCAACTAGCGGGAGTACCAGATACGCAGTATTTT
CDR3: CASSSQLAGVPDTQYF

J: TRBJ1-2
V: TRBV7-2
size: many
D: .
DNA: TGTGCCAGCAGCCTACACCGGAGTTCTTCTGGGGACTATGGCTACACCTTC
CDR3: CASSLHRSSSGDYGYTF

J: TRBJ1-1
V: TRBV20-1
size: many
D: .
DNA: TGCAGTGCTAGAGATTGGCAGGGGACCTTTCAAGCTTTCTTT
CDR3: CSARDWQGTFQAFF

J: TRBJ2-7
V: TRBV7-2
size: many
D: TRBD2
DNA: TGTGCCAGCAGCTTAGATTCTTTAGCGGGAAAGAACGAGCAGTACTTC
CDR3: CASSLDSLAGKNEQYF

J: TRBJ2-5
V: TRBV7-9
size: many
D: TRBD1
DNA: TGTGTTGGGACAGGGAAATCTCAAGAGACCCAGTACTTC
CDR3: CVGTGKSQETQYF

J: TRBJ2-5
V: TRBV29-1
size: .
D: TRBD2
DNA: TGCAGCGTTGACCGACTAGCGGGGGAGATAGAGACCCAGTACTTC
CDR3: CSVDRLAGEIETQYF

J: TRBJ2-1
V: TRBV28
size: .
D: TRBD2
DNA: TGTGCCAGCAGTGCCACTAGCGGGAGGGCCTCAGTTCCCAATGAGCAGTTCTTC
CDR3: CASSATSGRASVPNEQFF

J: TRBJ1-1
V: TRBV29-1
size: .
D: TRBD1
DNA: TGCAGCGTTGGGGGACAGGTAAACACTGAAGCTTTCTTT
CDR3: CSVGGQVNTEAFF

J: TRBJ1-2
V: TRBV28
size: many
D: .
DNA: TGTGCCAGCAGTCCGCGGGCGGGGGGCTGGTATGGCTACACCTTC
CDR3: CASSPRAGGWYGYTF

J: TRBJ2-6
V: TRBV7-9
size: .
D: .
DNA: TGTGCCAGCAGTCAGGCTGGGGCCAACGTCCTGACTTTC
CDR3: CASSQAGANVLTF

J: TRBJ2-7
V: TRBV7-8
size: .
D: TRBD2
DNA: TGTGCCAGCAGCTTAGGAGCCCTAGCGGGAGGGTCTCAATACGAGCAGTACTTC
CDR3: CASSLGALAGGSQYEQYF

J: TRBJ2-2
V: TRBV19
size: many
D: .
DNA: TGTGCCAGCGGACTTAACACCGGGGAGCTGTTTTTT
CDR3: CASGLNTGELFF

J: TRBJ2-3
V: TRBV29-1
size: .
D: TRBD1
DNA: TGCAGCGTTGATGGTAGGGGGACAGGGGGAGATACGCAGTATTTT
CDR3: CSVDGRGTGGDTQYF

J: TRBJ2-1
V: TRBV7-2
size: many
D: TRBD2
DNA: TGTGCCAGCAGCTTAGGACTAGCGGGAGTTGAGCAGTTCTTC
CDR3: CASSLGLAGVEQFF

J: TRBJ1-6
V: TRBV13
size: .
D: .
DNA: TGTGCCAGCAGCTTAGTTAGAACCAATTCACCCCTCCACTTT
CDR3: CASSLVRTNSPLHF

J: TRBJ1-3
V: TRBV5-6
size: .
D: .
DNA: TGTGCCAGCAGTCGGACAGTTACGAGCTCTGGAAACACCATATATTTT
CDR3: CASSRTVTSSGNTIYF

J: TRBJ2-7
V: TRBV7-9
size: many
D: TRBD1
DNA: TGTGCCAGCAGCACACAAGGACAGGGGGACGAGCAGTACTTC
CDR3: CASSTQGQGDEQYF

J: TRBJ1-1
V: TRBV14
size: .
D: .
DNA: TGTGCCAGCAGCCAAGGGACAGTGAACACTGAAGCTTTCTTT
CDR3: CASSQGTVNTEAFF

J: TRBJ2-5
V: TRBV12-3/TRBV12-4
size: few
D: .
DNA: TGTGCCAGCAGTTTAGACGGAATACAAGAGACCCAGTACTTC
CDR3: CASSLDGIQETQYF

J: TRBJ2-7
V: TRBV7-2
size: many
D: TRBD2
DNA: TGTGCCAGCAGCTTTTTTAGCGGGAGGGACTACGAGCAGTACTTC
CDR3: CASSFFSGRDYEQYF

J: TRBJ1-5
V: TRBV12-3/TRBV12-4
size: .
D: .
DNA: TGTGCCAGCAGTTCGACTCAGCCCCAGCATTTT
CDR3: CASSSTQPQHF

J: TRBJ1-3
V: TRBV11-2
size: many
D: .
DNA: TGTGCCAGCAGCCGACGATCCCCCTTCTCGACAGGATCCTCTGGAAACACCATATATTTT
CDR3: CASSRRSPFSTGSSGNTIYF

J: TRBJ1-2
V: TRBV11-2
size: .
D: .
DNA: TGTGCCAGCAGCCCCACTCGCTCGGGAGCCTATGGCTACACCTTC
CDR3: CASSPTRSGAYGYTF

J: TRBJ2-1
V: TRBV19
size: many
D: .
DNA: TGTGCCAGTAGTACCCTACGGGATAATGAGCAGTTCTTC
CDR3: CASSTLRDNEQFF

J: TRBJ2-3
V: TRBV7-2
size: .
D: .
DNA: TGTGCCAGCAGCTTGTCGACTAGTGCAGATACGCAGTATTTT
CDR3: CASSLSTSADTQYF

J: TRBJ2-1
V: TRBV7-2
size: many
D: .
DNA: TGTGCCAGCAGCCGCTTGAGGGAGAGGGAGCAGTTCTTC
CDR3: CASSRLREREQFF

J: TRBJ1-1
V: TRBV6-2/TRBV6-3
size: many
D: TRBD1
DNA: TGTGCCAGCAGAAGGACAGGGGAGGGGACTGAAGCTTTCTTT
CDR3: CASRRTGEGTEAFF

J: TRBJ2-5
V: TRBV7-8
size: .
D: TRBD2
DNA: TGTGCCAGCAGCTCCGCCCTAGCGGGAGGAGAGACCCAGTACTTC
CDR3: CASSSALAGGETQYF

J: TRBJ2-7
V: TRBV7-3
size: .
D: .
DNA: TGTGCCAGCAGCTTAAGCGCAAACTACGAGCAGTACTTC
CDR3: CASSLSANYEQYF

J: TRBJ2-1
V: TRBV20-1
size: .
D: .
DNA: TGCAGTGCTAACCGCCTAGGCGGGTCCTACAATGAGCAGTTCTTC
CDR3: CSANRLGGSYNEQFF

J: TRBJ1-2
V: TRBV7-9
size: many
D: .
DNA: TGTGCCAGCGGTCGCCTCGATGGCTACACCTTC
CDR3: CASGRLDGYTF

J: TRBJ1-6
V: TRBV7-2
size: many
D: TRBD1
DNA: TGTGCCAGCAGCTTAGGTTTAGGACAGGGTAATTCACCCCTCCACTTT
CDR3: CASSLGLGQGNSPLHF

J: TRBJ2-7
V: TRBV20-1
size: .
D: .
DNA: TGCAGTGGTAGAGATCCCAGTAAGCTCTACGAGCAGTACTTC
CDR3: CSGRDPSKLYEQYF

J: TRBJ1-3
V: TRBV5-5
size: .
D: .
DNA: TGTGCCAGCAGCCTCGAACTTTGGTCCTCTGGAAACACCATATATTTT
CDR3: CASSLELWSSGNTIYF

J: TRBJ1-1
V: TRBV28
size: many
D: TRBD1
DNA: TGTGCCAGCAGTCCGCTCCCTGCGGACAGGCCCACTGAAGCTTTCTTT
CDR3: CASSPLPADRPTEAFF

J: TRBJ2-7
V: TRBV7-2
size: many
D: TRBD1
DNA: TGTGCCAGCAGCCCAAGGACAGGGCGCGAGCAGTACTTC
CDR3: CASSPRTGREQYF

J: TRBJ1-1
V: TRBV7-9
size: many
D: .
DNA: TGTGCCAGCAGCTTAACGACGGGGGGTGGGTATTCTGAAGCTTTCTTT
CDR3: CASSLTTGGGYSEAFF

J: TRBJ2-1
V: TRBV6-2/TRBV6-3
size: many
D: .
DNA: TGTGCCAGCAGAACGGACAGCTACAATGAGCAGTTCTTC
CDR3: CASRTDSYNEQFF

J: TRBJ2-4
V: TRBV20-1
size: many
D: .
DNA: TGCAGTGCTAGAGGGACATCCCGAATAGCCAAAAACATTCAGTACTTC
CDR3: CSARGTSRIAKNIQYF

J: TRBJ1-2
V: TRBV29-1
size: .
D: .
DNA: TGCAGCGTTGAAGATCGAAACAGGGAGGGCTACACCTTC
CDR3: CSVEDRNREGYTF

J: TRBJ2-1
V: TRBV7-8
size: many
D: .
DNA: TGTGCCAGCAGCTTACACGGACGGGACCGAACCCTCAATGAGCAGTTCTTC
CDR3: CASSLHGRDRTLNEQFF

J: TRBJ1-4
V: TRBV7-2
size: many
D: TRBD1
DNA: TGTGCCAGCAGCTCCACAGGGGGTAGGACTAATGAAAAACTGTTTTTT
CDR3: CASSSTGGRTNEKLFF

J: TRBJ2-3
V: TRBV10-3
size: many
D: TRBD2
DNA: TGTGCCATCAGTCAGACTAGCGGGGGGGCCGGGGATACGCAGTATTTT
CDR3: CAISQTSGGAGDTQYF

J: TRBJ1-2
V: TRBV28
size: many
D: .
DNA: TGTGCCAGCAGTTTTACGGGGGGCCGTGGCTATGGCTACACCTTC
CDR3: CASSFTGGRGYGYTF

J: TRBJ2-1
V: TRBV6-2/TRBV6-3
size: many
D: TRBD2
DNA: TGTGCCAGCAGTCACGGACTAGCGGGAGTTTACAATGAGCAGTTCTTC
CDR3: CASSHGLAGVYNEQFF